This T cell receptor beta chain was observed in a study of blood T cell repertoires in COVID-19. Measured with immunoSEQ multiplex PCR; TCRdb has only the in-frame clones, and not every one. The table has 150,000 to 200,000 clones, 70% to 90% seen once. Germline CDR1 reads LNHDA; CDR2 reads SQIVND (reference sequence). Trimming shortened V by 0 bases and J by 2 bases, and 15 bases separated the two germline ends. The CDR3 has 17 amino acids. The sequenced sample was peripheral blood. This clonotype was obtained from a man aged 50 to 60 with active or convalescent COVID-19. The chain carries TRBV19 and TRBJ2-3, with a weak D call TRBD1 (5 bases). The CDR3 DNA reads TGTGCCAGTAGTATAGATCTCTTGGGCAGGGACACAGATACGCAGTATTTT. Amino acid sequence: CASSIDLLGRDTDTQYF.